Below are 3 T cell receptor beta chains sequenced from a single sample in a study of regulatory T cells in long-lasting Graves disease. The TCR beta library used iRepertoire HTBI primers with Arm-PCR amplification of CDR3. TCRdb called the multiplex PCR reads again in MiXCR, with one record for every CDR3 protein. The profile shows about 540,000 distinct CDR3 sequences, around an eighth of them singletons. Documented time point: newly diagnosed GD, antithyroid drugs for less than 3 months. The authors made the TCR library using RNA they extracted from PBMCs. The data also belong to a second study, concerning T cells in Graves' hyperthyroidism and ophthalmopathy.

The sequences come from peripheral blood mononuclear cells (PBMCs), collected at new diagnosis, from a patient treated with antithyroid drugs. The receptors here all came from a man aged 30 to 39 with Graves disease.

This clonotype was picked up many times. The chain links TRBV20-1 to TRBJ2-1; TRBD1 is a possible D gene (5 bases). Trimming removed 0 bases at V and 6 bases at J, with 15 bases between. The length of the CDR3 is 15 residues. Germline V CDR1 and CDR2: DFQATT, SNEGSKA (reference sequence). CDR3 region: CSARDQWTSSNEQFF. CDR3 nucleotides: TGCAGTGCTAGAGATCAGTGGACAAGCAGCAATGAGCAGTTCTTC.

This clonotype occurred many times. The chain employs TRBV24-1 and TRBJ2-1; either TRBD1 or TRBD2 may fit D (5 bases each). The length of the CDR3 is 13 residues. Germline CDR1 and CDR2: KGHDR and SFDVKD. V lost 0 bases and J 10 bases, leaving 9 bases between the germline ends. The CDR3 spells CATSDLTRGEQFF. As DNA, the CDR3 is TGTGCCACCAGTGATTTGACCCGGGGCGAGCAGTTCTTC.

Notes on this clonotype: A much more abundant neighbour one base away suggests this may be a read error. The V gene is TRBV9, the J gene TRBJ2-5; possibly TRBD2 for D (6 bases). Germline loops: CDR1 SGDLS, CDR2 YYNGEE. The CDR3 runs 14 residues. V gave up 4 bases and J gave up 0 bases, with 10 bases separating them. In nucleotides, the CDR3 is TGTGCCAGCAGCCCCCGGGACTACCAAGAGACCCAGTACTTC. Translated, it gives CASSPRDYQETQYF.